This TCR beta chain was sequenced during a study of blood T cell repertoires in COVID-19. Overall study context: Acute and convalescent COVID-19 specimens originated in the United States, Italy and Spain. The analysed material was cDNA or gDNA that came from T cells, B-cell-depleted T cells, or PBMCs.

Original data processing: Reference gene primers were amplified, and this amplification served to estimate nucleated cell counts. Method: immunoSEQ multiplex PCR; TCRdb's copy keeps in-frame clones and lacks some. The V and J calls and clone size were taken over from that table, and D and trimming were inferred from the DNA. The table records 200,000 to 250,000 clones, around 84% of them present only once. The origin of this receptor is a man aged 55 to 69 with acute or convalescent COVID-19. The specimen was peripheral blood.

The DNA of the CDR3 is TGTGCCACCAGTGATCCCAAAGACAGGGCTCGGGTCGGGAATACTAAGAGCACAGATACGCAGTATTTT. It codes for CATSDPKDRARVGNTKSTDTQYF. The chain combines TRBV24-1 with TRBJ2-3; 7 bases are a match to TRBD1. V trimming: 3 bases; J trimming: 0 bases; junction bases outside the gene matches: 26. Germline assignment: CDR1 KGHDR and CDR2 SFDVKD. CDR3 size: 23 residues.